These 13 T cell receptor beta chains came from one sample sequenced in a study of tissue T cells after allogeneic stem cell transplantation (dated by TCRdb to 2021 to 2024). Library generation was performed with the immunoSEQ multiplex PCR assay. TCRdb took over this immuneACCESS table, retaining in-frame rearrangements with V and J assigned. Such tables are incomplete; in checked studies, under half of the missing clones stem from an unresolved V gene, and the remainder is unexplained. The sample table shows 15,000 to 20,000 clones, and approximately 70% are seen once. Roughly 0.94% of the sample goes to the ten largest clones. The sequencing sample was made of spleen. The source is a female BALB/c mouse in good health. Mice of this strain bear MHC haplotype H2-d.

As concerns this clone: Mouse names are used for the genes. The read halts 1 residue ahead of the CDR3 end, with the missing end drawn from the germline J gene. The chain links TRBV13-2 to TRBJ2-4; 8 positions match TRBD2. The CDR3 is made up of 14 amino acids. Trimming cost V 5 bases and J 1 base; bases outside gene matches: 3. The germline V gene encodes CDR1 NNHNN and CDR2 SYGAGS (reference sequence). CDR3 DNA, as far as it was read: TGTGCCAGCGGACCGGGACTGGGTCAAAACACCTTGTAC. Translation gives CASGPGLGQNTLY. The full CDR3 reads CASGPGLGQNTLYF.

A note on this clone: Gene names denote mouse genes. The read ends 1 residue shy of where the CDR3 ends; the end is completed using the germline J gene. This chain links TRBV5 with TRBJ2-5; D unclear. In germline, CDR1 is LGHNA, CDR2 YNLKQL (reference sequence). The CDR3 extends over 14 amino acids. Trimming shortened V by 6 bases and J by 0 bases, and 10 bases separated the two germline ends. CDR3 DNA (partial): TGTGCCAGCAGTCCGTCCGGGAACCAAGACACCCAGTAC. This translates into CASSPSGNQDTQY. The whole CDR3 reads CASSPSGNQDTQYF.

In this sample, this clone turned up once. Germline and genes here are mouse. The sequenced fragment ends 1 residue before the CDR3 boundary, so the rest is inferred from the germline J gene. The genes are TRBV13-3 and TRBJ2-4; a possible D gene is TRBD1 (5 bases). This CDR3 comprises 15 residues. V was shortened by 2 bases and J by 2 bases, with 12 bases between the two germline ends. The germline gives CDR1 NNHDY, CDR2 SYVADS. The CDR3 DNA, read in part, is TGTGCCAGCAGTGACCGAGGACAAAATCAAAACACCTTGTAC. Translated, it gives CASSDRGQNQNTLY. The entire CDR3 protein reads CASSDRGQNQNTLYF.

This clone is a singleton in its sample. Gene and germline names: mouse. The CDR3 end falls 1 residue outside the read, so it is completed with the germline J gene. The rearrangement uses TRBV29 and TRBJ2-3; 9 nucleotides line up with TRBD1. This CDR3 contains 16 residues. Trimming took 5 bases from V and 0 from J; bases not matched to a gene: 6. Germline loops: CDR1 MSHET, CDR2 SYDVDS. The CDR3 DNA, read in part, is TGTGCTAGCAGTCCCCACAGGGGGCCTAGTGCAGAAACGCTGTAT. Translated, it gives CASSPHRGPSAETLY. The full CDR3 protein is CASSPHRGPSAETLYF.

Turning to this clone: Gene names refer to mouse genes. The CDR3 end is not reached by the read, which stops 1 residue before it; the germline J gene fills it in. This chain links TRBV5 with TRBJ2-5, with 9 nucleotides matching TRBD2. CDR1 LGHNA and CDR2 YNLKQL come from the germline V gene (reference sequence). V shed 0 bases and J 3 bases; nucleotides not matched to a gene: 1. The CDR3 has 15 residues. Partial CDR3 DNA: TGTGCCAGCAGCCAAGATGGGGGGGCGCAAGACACCCAGTAC. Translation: CASSQDGGAQDTQY. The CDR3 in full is CASSQDGGAQDTQYF.

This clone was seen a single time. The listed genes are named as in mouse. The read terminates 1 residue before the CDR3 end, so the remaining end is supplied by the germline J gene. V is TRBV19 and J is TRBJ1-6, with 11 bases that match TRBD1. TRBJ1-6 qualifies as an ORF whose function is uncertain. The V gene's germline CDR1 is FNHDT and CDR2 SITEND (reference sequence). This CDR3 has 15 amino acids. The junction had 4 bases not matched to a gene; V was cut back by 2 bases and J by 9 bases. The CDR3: CASSMRDRGGSPLYF. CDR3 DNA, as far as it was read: TGTGCCAGCAGTATGAGGGACAGGGGGGGTTCGCCCCTCTAC.

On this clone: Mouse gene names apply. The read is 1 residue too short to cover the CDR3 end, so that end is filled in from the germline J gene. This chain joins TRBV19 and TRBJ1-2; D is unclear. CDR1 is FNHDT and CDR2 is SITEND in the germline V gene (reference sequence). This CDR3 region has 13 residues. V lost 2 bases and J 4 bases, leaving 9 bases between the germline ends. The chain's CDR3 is CASSIVGGSDYTF. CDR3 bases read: TGTGCCAGCAGTATTGTGGGAGGCTCCGACTACACC.

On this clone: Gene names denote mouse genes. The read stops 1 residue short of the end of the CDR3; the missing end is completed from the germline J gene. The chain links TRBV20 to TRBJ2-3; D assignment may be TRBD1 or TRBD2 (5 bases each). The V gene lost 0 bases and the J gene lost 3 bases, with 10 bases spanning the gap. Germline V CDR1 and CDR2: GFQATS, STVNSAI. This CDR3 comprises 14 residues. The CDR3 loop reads CGARDLRGAETLYF. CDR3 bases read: TGTGGTGCTAGGGATCTAAGGGGCGCAGAAACGCTGTAT. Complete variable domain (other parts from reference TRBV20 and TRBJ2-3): GALVYQYPRRTICKSGTSMRMECQAVGFQATSVAWYRQSPQKTFELIALSTVNSAIKYEQNFTQEKFPISHPNLSFSSMTVLNAYLEDRGLYLCGARDLRGAETLYFGSGTRLTVL.

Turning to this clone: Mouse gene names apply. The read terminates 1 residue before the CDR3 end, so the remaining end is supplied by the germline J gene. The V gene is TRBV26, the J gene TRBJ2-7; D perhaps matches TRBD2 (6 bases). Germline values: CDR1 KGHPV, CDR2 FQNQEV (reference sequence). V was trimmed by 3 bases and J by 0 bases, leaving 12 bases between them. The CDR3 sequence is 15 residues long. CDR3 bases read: TGTGCCAGCAGTCTAAGGCTGGGGAGCTCCTATGAACAGTAC. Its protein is CASSLRLGSSYEQY. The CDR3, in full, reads CASSLRLGSSYEQYF.

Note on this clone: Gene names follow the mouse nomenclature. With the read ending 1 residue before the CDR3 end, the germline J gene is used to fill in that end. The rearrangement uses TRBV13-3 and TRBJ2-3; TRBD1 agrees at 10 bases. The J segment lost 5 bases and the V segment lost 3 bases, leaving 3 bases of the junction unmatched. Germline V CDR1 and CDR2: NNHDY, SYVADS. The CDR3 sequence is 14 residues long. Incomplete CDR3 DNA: TGTGCCAGCAGTGTCCGGGACAGGGGAGAAACGCTGTAT. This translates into CASSVRDRGETLY. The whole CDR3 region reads CASSVRDRGETLYF.

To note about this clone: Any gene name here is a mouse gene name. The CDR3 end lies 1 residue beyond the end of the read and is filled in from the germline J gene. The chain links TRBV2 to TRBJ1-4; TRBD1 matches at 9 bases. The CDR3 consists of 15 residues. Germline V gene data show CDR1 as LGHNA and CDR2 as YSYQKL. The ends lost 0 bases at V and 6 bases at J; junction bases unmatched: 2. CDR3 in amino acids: CASSQDGQGYERLFF. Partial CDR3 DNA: TGTGCCAGCAGCCAAGACGGACAGGGGTACGAAAGATTATTT.

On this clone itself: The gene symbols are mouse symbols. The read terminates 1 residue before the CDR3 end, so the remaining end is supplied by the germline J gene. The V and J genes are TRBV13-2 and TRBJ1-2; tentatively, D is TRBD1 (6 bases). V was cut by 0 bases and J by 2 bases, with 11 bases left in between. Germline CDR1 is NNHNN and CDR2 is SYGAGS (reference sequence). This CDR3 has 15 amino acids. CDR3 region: CASGDAQGLNSDYTF. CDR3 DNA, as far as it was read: TGTGCCAGCGGTGATGCACAGGGACTTAACTCCGACTACACC.

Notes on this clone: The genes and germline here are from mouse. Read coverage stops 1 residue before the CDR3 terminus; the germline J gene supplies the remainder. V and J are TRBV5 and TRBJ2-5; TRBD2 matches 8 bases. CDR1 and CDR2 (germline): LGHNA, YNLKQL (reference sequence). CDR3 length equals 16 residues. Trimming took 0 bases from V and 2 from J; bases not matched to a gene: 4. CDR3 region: CASSQDGLGGQDTQYF. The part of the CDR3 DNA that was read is TGTGCCAGCAGCCAAGATGGGCTGGGGGGCCAAGACACCCAGTAC.